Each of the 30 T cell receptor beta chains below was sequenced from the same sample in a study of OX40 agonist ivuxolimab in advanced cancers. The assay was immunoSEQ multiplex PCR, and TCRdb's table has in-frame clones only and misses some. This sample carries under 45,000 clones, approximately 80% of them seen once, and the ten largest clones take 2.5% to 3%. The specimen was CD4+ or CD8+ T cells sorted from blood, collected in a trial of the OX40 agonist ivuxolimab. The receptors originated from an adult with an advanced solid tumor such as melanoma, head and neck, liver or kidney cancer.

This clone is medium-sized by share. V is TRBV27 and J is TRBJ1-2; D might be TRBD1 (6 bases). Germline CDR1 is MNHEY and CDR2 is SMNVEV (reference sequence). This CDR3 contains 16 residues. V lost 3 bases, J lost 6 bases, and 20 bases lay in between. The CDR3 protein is CASSFFPGQRRDGYTF. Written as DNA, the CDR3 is TGTGCCAGCAGTTTTTTTCCGGGACAAAGGAGGGATGGCTACACCTTC.

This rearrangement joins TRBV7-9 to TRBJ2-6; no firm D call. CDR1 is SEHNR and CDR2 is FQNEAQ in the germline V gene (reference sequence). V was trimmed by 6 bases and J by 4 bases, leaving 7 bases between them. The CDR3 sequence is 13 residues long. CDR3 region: CASSPRGANVLTF. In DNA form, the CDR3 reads TGTGCCAGCAGTCCCCGCGGGGCCAACGTCCTGACTTTC.

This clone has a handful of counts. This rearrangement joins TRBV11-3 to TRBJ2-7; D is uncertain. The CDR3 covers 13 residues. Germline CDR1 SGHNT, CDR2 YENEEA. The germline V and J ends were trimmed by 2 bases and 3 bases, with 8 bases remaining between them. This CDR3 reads CASSLTTYYEQYV. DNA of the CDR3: TGTGCCAGCAGCTTAACCACTTACTACGAGCAGTACGTC.

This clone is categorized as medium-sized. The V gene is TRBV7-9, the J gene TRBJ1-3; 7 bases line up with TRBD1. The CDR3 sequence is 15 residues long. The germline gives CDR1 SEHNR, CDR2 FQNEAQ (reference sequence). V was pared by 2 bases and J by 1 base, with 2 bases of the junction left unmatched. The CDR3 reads CASSLPQGSGNTIYF. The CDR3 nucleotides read TGTGCCAGCAGCTTACCACAGGGGTCTGGAAACACCATATATTTT.

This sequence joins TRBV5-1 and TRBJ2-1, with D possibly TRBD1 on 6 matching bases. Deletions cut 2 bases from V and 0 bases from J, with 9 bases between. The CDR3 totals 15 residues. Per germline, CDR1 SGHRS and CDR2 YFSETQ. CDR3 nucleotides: TGCGCCAGCAGCTTTACGGACAGCTCCTACAATGAGCAGTTCTTC. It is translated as CASSFTDSSYNEQFF.

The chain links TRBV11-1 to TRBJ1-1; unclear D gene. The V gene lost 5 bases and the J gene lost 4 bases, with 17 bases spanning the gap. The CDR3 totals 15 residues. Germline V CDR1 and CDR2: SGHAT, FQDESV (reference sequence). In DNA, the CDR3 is TGTGCCAGCAGCACCGCGGGCCTCACGGGCACTGAAGCTTTCTTT. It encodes CASSTAGLTGTEAFF.

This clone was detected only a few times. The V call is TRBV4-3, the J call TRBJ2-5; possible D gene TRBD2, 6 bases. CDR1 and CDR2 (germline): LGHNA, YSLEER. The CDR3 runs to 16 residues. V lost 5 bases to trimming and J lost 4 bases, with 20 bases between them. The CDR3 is CASSTLAGLKAETQYF. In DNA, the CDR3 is TGCGCCAGCAGCACCCTAGCAGGACTAAAGGCAGAGACCCAGTACTTC.

CDR3 in DNA: TGTGCCAGCAGCAAAGGGCAAGGACAGGGCACCGTCTGCTACGAGCAGTACGTC. It yields the protein CASSKGQGQGTVCYEQYV. The chain employs TRBV21-1 and TRBJ2-7; the table's D call of TRBD1 was not tested on the DNA. TRBV21-1 is a pseudogene segment. The CDR3 contains 18 residues.

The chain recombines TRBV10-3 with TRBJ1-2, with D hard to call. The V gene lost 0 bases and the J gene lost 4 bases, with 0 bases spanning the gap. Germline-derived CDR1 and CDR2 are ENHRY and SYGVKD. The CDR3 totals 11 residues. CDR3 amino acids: CAISESYGYTF. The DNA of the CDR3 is TGTGCCATCAGTGAGTCCTATGGCTACACCTTC.

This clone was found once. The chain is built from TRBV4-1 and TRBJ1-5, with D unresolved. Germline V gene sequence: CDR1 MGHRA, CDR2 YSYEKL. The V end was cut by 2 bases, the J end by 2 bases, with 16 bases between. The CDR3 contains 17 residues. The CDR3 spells CASSQFDGIWGNQPQHF. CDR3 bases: TGCGCCAGCAGCCAATTCGACGGAATATGGGGCAATCAGCCCCAGCATTTT.

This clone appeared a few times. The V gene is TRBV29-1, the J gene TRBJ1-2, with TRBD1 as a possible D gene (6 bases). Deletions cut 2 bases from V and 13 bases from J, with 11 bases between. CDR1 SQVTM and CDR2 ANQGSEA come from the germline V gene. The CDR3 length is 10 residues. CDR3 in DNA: TGCAGCGTTGAAAGGGGGGCTTTCACCTTC. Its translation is CSVERGAFTF. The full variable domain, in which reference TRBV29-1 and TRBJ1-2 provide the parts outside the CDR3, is SAVISQKPSRDICQRGTSLTIQCQVDSQVTMMFWYRQQPGQSLTLIATANQGSEATYESGFVIDKFPISRPNLTFSTLTVSNMSPEDSSIYLCSVERGAFTFGSGTRLTVV.

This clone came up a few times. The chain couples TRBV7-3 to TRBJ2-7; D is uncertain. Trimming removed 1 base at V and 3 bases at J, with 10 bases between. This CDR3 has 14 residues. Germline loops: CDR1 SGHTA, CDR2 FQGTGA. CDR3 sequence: CASSLKGPNYEQYF. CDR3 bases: TGTGCCAGCAGCTTAAAAGGCCCGAACTACGAGCAGTACTTC.

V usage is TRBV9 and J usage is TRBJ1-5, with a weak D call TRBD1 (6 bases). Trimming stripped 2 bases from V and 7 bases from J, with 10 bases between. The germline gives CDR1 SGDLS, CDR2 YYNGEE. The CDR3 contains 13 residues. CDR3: CASSVRGGQPQHF. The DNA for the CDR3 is TGTGCCAGCAGCGTGAGAGGGGGACAGCCCCAGCATTTT.

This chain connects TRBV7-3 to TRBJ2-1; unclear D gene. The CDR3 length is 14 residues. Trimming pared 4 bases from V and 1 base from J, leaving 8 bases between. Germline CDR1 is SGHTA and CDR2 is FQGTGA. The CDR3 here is CASSSSVSYNEQFF. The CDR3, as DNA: TGTGCCAGCAGCTCTTCGGTGTCCTACAATGAGCAGTTCTTC. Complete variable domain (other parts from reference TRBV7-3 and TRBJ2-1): GAGVSQTPSNKVTEKGKYVELRCDPISGHTALYWYRQSLGQGPEFLIYFQGTGAADDSGLPNDRFFAVRPEGSVSTLKIQRTERGDSAVYLCASSSSVSYNEQFFGPGTRLTVL.

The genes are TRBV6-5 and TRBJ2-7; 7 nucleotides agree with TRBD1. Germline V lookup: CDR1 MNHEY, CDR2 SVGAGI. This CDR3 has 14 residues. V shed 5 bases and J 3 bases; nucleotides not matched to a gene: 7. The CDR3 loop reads CASSGGQLVYEQYF. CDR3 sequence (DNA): TGTGCCAGCAGTGGGGGACAGCTCGTCTACGAGCAGTACTTC.

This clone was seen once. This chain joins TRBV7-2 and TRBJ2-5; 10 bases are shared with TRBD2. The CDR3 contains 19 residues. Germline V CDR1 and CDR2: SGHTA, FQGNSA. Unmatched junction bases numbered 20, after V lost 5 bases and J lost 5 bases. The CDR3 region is CASSPNFSAGGPNPETQYF. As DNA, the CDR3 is TGTGCCAGCAGCCCCAATTTCTCAGCGGGAGGGCCCAACCCTGAGACCCAGTACTTC.

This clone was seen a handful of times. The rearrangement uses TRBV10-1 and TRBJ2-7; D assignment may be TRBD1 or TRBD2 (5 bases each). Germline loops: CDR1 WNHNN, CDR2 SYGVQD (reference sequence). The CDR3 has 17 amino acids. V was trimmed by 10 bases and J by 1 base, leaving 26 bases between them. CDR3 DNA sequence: TGCGCCACCCTCCCAGGGAGCCACGTGGGGAGATCCTACGAGCAGTACGTC. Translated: CATLPGSHVGRSYEQYV.

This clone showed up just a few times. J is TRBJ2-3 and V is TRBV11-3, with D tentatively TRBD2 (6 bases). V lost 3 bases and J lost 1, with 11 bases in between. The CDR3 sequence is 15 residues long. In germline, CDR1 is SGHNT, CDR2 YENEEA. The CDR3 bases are TGTGCCAGCAGCTTTTTTAGCGGAGGCACAGATACGCAGTATTTT. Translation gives CASSFFSGGTDTQYF.

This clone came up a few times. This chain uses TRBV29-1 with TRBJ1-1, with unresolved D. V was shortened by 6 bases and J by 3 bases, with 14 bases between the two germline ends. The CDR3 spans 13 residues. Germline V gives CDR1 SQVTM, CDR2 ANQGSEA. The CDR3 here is CSVRSFTDTEAFF. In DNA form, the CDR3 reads TGCAGCGTCCGCTCCTTCACGGACACTGAAGCTTTCTTT.

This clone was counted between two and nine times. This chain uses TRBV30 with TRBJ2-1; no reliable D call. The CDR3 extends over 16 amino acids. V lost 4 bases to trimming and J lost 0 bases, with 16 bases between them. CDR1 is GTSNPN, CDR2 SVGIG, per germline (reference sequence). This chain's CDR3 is CAWTSLAARSYNEQFF. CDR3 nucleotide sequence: TGTGCCTGGACAAGTTTGGCGGCCCGCTCCTACAATGAGCAGTTCTTC.

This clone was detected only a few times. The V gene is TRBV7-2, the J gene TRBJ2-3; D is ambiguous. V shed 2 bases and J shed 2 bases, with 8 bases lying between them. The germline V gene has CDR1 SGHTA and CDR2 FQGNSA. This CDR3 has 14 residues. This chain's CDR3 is CASSLNGYTDTQYF. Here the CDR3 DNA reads TGTGCCAGCAGCTTAAACGGGTACACAGATACGCAGTATTTT.

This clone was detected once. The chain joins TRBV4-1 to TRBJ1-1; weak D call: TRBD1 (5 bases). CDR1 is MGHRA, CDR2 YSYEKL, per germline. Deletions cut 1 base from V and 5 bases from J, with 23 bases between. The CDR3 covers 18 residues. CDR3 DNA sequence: TGCGCCAGCAGCCAAGGGGGCCGGGGAAGACTAGAGGTGACTGAAGCTTTCTTT. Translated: CASSQGGRGRLEVTEAFF.

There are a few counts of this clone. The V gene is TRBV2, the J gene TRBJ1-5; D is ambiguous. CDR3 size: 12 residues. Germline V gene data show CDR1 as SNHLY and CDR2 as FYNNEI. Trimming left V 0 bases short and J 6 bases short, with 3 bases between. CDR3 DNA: TGTGCCAGCAGTGAAGCGCCTCAGCCCCAGCATTTT. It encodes CASSEAPQPQHF.

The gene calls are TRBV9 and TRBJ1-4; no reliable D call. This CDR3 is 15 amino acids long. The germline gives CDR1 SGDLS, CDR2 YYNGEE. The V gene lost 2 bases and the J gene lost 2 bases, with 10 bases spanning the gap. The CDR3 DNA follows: TGTGCCAGCAGCGTTTCCTATCGCACTAATGAAAAACTGTTTTTT. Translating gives CASSVSYRTNEKLFF.

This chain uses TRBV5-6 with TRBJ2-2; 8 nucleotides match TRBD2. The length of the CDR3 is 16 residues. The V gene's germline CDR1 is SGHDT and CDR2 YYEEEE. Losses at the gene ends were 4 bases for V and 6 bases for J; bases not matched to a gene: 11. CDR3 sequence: CASSPEIGRVPGELFF. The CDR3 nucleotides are TGTGCCAGCAGCCCGGAGATCGGGAGGGTACCCGGGGAGCTGTTTTTT.

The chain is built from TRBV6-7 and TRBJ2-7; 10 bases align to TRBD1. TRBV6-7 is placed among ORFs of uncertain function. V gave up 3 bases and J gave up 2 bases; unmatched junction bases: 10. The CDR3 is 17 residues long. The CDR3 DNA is TGTGCCAGCAGTTATCCTTCTTCTGGGACAGGGGCCTACGAGCAGTACGTC. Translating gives CASSYPSSGTGAYEQYV.

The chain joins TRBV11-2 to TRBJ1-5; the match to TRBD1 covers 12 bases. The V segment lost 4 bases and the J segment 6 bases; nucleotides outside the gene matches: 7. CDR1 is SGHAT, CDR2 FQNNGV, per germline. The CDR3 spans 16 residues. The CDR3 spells CASSSSGTGGGQPQHF. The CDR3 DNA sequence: TGTGCCAGCAGCTCTTCCGGGACAGGGGGCGGTCAGCCCCAGCATTTT.

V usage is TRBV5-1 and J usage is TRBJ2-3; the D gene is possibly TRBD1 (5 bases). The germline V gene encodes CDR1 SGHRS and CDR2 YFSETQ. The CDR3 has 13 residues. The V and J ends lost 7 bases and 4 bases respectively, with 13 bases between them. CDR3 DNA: TGCGCCAGCGGTAACGAAGGGGCAGATACGCAGTATTTT. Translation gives CASGNEGADTQYF. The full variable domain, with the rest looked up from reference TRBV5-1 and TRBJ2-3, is KAGVTQTPRYLIKTRGQQVTLSCSPISGHRSVSWYQQTPGQGLQFLFEYFSETQRNKGNFPGRFSGRQFSNSRSEMNVSTLELGDSALYLCASGNEGADTQYFGPGTRLTVL.

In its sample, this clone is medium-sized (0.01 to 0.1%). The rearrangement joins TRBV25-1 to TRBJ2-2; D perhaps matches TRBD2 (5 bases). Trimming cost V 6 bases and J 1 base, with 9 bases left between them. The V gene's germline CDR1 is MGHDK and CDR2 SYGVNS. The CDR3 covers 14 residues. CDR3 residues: CASRESGNTGELFF. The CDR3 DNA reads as TGTGCCAGCAGGGAAAGCGGGAACACCGGGGAGCTGTTTTTT.

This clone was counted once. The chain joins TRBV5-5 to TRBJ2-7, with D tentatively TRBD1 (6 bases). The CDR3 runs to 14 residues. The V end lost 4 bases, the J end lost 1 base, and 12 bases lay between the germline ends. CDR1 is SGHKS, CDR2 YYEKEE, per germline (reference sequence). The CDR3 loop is CASSLITGSYEQYV. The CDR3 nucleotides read TGTGCCAGCAGCCTTATTACAGGGTCCTACGAGCAGTACGTC.